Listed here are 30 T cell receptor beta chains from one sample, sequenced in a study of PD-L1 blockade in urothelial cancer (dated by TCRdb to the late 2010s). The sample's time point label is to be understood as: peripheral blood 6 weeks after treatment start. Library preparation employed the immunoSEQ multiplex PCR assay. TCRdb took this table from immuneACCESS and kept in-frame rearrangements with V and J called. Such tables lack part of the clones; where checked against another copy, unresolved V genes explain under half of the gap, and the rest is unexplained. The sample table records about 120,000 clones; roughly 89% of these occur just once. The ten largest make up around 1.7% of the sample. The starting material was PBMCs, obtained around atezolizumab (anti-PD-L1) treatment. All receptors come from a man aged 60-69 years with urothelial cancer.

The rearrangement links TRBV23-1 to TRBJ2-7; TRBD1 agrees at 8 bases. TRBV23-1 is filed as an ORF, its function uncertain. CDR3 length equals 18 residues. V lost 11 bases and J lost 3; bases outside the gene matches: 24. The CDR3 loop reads CAGFMLKNSKDRDYEQYF. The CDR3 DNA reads TGCGCCGGCTTCATGTTAAAGAATAGTAAGGACAGGGACTACGAGCAGTACTTC.

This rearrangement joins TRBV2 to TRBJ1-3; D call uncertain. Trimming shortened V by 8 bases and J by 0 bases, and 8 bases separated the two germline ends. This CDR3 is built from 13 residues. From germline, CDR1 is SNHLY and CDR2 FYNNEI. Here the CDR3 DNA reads TGTGCCAGCTCGGGGTTCTCTGGAAACACCATATATTTT. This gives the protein CASSGFSGNTIYF. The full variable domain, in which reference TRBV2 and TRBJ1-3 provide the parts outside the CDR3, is EPEVTQTPSHQVTQMGQEVILRCVPISNHLYFYWYRQILGQKVEFLVSFYNNEISEKSEIFDDQFSVERPDGSNFTLKIRSTKLEDSAMYFCASSGFSGNTIYFGEGSWLTVV.

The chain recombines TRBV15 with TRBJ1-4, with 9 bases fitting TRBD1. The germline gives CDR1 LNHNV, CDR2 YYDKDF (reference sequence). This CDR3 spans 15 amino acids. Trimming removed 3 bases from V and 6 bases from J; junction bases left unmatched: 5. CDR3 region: CATSRSGTGHEKLFF. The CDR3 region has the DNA TGTGCCACCAGCAGGTCCGGGACAGGGCATGAAAAACTGTTTTTT.

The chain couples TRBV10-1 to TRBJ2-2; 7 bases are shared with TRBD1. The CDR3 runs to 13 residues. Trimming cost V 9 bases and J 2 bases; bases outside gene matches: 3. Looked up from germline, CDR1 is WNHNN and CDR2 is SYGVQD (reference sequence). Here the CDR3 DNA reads TGCGCCAGTCGGGACAGCAACACCGGGGAGCTGTTTTTT. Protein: CASRDSNTGELFF.

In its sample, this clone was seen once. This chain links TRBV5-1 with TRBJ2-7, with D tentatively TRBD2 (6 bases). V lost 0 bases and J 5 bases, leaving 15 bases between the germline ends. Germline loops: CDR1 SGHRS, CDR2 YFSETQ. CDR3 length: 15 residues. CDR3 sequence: CASSLVPGVFNEQYF. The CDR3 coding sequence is TGCGCCAGCAGCTTGGTTCCGGGAGTATTTAACGAGCAGTACTTC.

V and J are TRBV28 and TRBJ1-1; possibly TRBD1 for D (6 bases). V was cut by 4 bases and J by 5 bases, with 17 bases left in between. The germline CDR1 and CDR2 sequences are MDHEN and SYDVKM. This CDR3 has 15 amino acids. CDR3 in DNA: TGTGCCAGCAGTTCAGACTACGGGGGGCGGACTGAAGCTTTCTTT. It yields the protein CASSSDYGGRTEAFF.

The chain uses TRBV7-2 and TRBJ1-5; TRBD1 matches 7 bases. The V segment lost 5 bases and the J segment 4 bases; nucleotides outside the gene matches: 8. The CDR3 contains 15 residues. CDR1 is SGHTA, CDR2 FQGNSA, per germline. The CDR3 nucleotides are TGTGCCAGCAGCCCCCGGACAGGAGATAATCAGCCCCAGCATTTT. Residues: CASSPRTGDNQPQHF.

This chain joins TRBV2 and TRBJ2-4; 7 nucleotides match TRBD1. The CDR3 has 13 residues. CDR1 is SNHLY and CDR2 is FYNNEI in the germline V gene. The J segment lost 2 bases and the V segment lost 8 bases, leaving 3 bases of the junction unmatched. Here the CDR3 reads CASGTATKNIQYF. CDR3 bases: TGTGCCAGCGGGACAGCGACCAAAAACATTCAGTACTTC.

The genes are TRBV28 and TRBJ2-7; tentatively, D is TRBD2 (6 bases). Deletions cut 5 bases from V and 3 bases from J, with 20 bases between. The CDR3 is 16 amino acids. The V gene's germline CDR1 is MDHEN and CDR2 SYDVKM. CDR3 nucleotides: TGTGCCAGCAGTCTGTTGACGGCGGGATTCATCTACGAGCAGTACTTC. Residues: CASSLLTAGFIYEQYF.

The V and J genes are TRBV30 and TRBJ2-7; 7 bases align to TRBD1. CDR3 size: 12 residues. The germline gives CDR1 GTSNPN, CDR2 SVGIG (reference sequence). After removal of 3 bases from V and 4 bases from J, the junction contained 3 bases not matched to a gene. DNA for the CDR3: TGTGCCTGGAGCCAGGGGGTGTACGAGCAGTACTTC. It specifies CAWSQGVYEQYF.

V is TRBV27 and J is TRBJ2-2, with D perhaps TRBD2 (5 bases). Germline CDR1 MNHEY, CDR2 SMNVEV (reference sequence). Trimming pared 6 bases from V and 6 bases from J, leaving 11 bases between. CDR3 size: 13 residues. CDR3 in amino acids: CASRLGGSGELFF. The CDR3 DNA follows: TGTGCCAGCAGGCTGGGCGGGTCCGGGGAGCTGTTTTTT.

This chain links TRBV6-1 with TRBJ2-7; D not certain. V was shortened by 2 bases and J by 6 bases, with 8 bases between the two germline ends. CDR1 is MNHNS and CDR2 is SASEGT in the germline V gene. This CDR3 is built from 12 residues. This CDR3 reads CASSEMRFEQYF. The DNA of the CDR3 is TGTGCCAGCAGTGAAATGCGTTTCGAGCAGTACTTC.

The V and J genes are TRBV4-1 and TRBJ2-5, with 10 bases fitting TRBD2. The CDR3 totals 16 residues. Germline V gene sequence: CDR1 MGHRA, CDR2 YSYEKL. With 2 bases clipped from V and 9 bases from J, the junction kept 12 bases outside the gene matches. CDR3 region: CASSQQGLAKFRAQYF. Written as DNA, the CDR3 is TGCGCCAGCAGCCAACAGGGACTAGCGAAGTTTAGGGCCCAGTACTTC.

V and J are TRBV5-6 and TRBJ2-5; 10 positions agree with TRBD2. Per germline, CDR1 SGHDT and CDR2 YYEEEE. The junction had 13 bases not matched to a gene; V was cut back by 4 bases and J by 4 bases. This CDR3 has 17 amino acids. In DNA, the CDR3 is TGTGCCAGCAGCCCCCCGTGGGAGCGGGGGGGTAGAGAGACCCAGTACTTC. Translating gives CASSPPWERGGRETQYF.

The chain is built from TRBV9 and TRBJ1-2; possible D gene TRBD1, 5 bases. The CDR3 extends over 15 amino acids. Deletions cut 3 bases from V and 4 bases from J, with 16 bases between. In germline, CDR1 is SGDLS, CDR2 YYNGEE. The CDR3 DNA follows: TGTGCCAGCAGCGCGTCCTGGCAGGGCGGCTATGGCTACACCTTC. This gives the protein CASSASWQGGYGYTF.

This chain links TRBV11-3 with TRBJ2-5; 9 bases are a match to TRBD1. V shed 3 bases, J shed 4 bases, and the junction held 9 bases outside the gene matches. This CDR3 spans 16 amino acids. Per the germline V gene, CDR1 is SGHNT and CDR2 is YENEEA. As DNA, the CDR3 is TGTGCCAGCAGCTTTATTGTGGGACAGGGCGGAGAGACCCAGTACTTC. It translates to CASSFIVGQGGETQYF.

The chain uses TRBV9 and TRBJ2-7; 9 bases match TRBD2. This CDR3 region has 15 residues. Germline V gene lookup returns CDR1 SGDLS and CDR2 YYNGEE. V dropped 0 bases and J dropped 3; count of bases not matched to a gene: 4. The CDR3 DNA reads TGTGCCAGCAGCGTAGGGAGTAGCGGGGGCTACGAGCAGTACTTC. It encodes CASSVGSSGGYEQYF.

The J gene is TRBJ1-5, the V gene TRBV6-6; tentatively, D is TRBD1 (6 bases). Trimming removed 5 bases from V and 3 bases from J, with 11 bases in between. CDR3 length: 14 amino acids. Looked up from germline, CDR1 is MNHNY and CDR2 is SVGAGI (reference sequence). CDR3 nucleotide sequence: TGTGCCAGCAGTGACAGGTCGTTCAATCAGCCCCAGCATTTT. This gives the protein CASSDRSFNQPQHF.

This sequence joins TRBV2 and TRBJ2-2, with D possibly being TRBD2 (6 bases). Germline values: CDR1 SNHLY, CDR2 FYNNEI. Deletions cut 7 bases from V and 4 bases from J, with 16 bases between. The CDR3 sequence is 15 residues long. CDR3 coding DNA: TGTGCCAGCATAGGAGCGAGGAGGGGCACCGGGGAGCTGTTTTTT. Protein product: CASIGARRGTGELFF.

Here the CDR3 reads CASSPPGNTEAFF. CDR3 coding DNA: TGCGCCAGCAGCCCTCCGGGAAACACTGAAGCTTTCTTT. The chain couples TRBV5-1 to TRBJ1-1, with D unresolved. The CDR3 has 13 amino acids. V lost 4 bases to trimming and J lost 2 bases, with 9 bases between them. Germline V gene sequence: CDR1 SGHRS, CDR2 YFSETQ.

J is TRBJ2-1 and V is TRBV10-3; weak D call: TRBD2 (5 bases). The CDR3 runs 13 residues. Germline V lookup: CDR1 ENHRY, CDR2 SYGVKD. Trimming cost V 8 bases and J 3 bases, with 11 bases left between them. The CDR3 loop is CAIWGEGYNEQFF. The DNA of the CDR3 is TGTGCCATCTGGGGAGAAGGCTACAATGAGCAGTTCTTC.

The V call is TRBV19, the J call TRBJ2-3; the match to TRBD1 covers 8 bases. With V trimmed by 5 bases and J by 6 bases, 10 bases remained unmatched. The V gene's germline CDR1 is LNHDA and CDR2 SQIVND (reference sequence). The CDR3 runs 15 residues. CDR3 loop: CASSLRTGPSDTQYF. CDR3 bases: TGTGCCAGTAGTCTCAGGACAGGGCCCTCTGATACGCAGTATTTT.

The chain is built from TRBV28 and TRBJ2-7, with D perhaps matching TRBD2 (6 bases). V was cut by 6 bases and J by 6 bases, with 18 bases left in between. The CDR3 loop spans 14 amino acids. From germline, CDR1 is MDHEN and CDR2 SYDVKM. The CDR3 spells CASSRDWRRVEQYF. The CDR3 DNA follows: TGTGCCAGCAGCCGCGACTGGAGGAGGGTCGAGCAGTACTTC.

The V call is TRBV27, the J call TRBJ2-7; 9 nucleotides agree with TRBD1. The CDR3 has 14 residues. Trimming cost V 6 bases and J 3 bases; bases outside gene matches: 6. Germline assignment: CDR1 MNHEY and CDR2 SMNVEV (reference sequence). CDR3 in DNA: TGTGCCAGCAGACGGACAGGGGCCTTCTACGAGCAGTACTTC. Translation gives CASRRTGAFYEQYF.

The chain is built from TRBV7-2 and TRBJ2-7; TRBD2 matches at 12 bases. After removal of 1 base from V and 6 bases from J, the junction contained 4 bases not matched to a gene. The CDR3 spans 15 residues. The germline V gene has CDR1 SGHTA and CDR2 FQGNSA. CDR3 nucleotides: TGTGCCAGCAGCTTAGGACTAGCGGGAGAGCGCGAGCAGTACTTC. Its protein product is CASSLGLAGEREQYF.

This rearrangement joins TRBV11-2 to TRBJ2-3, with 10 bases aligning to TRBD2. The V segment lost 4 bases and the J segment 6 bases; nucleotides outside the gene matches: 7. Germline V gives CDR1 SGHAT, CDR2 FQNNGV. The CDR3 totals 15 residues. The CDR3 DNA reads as TGTGCCAGCAGCTCCGGGGGAGCGGGGGGGGATACGCAGTATTTT. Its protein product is CASSSGGAGGDTQYF.

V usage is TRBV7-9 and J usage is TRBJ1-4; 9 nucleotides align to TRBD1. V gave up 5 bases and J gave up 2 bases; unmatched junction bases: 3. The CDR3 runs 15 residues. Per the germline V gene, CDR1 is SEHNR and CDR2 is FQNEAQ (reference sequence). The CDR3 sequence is CASSPGTGTNEKLFF. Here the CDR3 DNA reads TGTGCCAGCAGCCCCGGGACAGGGACTAATGAAAAACTGTTTTTT.

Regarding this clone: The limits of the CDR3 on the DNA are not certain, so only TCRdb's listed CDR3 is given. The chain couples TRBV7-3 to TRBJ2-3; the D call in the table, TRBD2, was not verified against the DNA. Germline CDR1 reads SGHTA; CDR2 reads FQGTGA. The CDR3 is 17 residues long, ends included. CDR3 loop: CASSLEVVGGGAFSVNF.

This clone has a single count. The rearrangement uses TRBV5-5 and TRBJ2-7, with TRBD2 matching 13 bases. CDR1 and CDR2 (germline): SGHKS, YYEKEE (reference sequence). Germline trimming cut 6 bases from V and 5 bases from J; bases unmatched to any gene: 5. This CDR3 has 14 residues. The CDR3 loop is CASTGTSGANEQYF. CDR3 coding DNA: TGTGCCAGCACGGGGACTAGCGGGGCCAACGAGCAGTACTTC.

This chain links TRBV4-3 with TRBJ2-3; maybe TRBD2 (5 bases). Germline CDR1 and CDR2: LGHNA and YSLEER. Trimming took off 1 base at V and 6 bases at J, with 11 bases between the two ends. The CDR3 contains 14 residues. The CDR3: CASSQGTGMDTQYF. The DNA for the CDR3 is TGCGCCAGCAGCCAAGGGACGGGGATGGATACGCAGTATTTT.